This T cell receptor beta chain was captured in a study of blood T cell repertoires in COVID-19. The assay was immunoSEQ multiplex PCR, and TCRdb's table has in-frame clones only and misses some. The sample has under 100,000 clones, 89% seen once; the top ten hold approximately 5.4%. CDR3 length: 14 amino acids. Germline V gene lookup returns CDR1 SNHLY and CDR2 FYNNEI. V dropped 4 bases and J dropped 6; count of bases not matched to a gene: 7. The chain is built from TRBV2 and TRBJ1-2, with 8 positions matching TRBD1. The sample taken for sequencing was peripheral blood. The TCR originated in a man between 60 and 75 years old with COVID-19, enrolled during active disease. CDR3 nucleotide sequence: TGTGCCAGCAGTGCTGCGACAGGGGACAATGGCTACACCTTC. It encodes CASSAATGDNGYTF. Full variable domain (rest looked up from reference TRBV2 and TRBJ1-2): EPEVTQTPSHQVTQMGQEVILRCVPISNHLYFYWYRQILGQKVEFLVSFYNNEISEKSEIFDDQFSVERPDGSNFTLKIRSTKLEDSAMYFCASSAATGDNGYTFGSGTRLTVV.